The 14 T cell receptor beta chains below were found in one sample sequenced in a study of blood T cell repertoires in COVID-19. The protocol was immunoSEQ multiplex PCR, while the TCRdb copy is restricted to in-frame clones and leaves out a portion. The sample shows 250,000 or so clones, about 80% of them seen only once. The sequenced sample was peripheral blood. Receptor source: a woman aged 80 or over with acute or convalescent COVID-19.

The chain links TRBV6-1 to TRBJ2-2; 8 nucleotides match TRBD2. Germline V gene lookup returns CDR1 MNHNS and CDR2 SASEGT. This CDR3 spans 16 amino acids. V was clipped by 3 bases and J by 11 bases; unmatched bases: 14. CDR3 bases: TGTGCCAGCAGTGATTGGGGGCGAGGGGCGGGAGGAGAGCTGTTTTTT. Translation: CASSDWGRGAGGELFF.

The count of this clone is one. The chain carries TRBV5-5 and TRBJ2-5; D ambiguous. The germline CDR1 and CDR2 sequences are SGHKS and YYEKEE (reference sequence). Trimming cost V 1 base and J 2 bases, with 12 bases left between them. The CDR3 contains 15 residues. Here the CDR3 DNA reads TGTGCCAGCAGCTTGTCGACTGGAGCTCAAGAGACCCAGTACTTC. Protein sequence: CASSLSTGAQETQYF.

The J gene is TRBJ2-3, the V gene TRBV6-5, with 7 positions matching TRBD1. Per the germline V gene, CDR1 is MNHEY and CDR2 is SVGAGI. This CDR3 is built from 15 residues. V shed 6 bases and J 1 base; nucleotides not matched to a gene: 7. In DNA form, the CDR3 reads TGTGCCAGCAGAGAGACAGGGTTTCGCACAGATACGCAGTATTTT. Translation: CASRETGFRTDTQYF.

The DNA for the CDR3 is TGTGCCAGCAGCCCCGGGGTCCTGGAGAATCAGCCCCAGCATTTT. Amino acids: CASSPGVLENQPQHF. The chain recombines TRBV7-2 with TRBJ1-5; D remains unclear. Germline CDR1 is SGHTA and CDR2 is FQGNSA. V was trimmed by 5 bases and J by 4 bases, leaving 15 bases between them. This CDR3 is built from 15 residues.

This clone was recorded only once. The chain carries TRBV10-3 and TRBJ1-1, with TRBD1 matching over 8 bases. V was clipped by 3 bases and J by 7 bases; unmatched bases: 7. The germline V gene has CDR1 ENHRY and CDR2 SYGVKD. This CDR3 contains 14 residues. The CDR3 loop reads CAISDPTGEVEAFF. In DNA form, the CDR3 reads TGTGCCATCAGTGACCCGACAGGGGAGGTTGAAGCTTTCTTT.

Here the CDR3 reads CASSLRLADKNTGELFF. The CDR3 DNA is TGCGCCAGCAGCTTGAGACTAGCGGACAAGAACACCGGGGAGCTGTTTTTT. The V and J genes are TRBV5-1 and TRBJ2-2, with TRBD2 matching over 9 bases. This CDR3 spans 17 amino acids. The germline V gene has CDR1 SGHRS and CDR2 YFSETQ. J lost 1 base, V lost 1 base, and 5 bases had no gene match.

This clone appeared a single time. The CDR3 nucleotides are TGTGCCAGCAGCGTAGCGGGACAGGGGCGGACGACCATATATTTT. Residues: CASSVAGQGRTTIYF. V is TRBV9 and J is TRBJ1-3, with 10 bases identical to TRBD1. CDR1 and CDR2 (germline): SGDLS, YYNGEE. V dropped 0 bases and J dropped 10; count of bases not matched to a gene: 7. The CDR3 length is 15 residues.

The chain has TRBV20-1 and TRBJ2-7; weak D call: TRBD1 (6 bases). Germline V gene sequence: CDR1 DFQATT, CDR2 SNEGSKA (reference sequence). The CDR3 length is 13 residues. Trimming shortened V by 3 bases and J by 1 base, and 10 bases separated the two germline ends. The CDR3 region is CSASGGGSYEQYF. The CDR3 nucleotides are TGCAGTGCTAGTGGGGGCGGTTCCTACGAGCAGTACTTC.

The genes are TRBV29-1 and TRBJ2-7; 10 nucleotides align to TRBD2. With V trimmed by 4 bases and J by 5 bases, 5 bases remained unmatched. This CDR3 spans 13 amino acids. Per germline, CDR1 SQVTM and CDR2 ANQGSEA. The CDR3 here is CSVGPSGRDEQYF. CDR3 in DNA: TGCAGCGTTGGTCCTAGCGGGAGAGACGAGCAGTACTTC.

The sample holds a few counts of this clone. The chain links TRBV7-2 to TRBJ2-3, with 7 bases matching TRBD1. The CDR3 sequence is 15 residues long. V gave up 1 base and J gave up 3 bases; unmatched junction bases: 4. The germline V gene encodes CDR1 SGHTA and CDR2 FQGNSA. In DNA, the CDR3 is TGTGCCAGCAGCTTAGGACAGGGTCTGACAGATACGCAGTATTTT. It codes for CASSLGQGLTDTQYF.

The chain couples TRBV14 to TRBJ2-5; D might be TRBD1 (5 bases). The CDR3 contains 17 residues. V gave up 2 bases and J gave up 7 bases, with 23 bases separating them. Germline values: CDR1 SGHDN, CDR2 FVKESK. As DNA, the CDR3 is TGTGCCAGCAGCCAAAGGGCCGGCAGGGAAGGTCAGGGGACCCAGTACTTC. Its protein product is CASSQRAGREGQGTQYF.

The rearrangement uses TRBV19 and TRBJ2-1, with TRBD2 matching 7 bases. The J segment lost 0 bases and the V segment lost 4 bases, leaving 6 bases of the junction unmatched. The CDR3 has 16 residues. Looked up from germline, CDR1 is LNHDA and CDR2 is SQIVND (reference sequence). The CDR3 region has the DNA TGTGCCAGTAGTACCCCGGGCGGGGGCTCCTACAATGAGCAGTTCTTC. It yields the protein CASSTPGGGSYNEQFF.

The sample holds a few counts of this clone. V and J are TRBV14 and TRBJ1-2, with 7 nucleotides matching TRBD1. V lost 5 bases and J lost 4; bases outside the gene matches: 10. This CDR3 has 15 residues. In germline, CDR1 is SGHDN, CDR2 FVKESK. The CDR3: CASSYRQGSFYGYTF. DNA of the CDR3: TGTGCCAGCAGCTACAGACAGGGAAGTTTCTATGGCTACACCTTC.

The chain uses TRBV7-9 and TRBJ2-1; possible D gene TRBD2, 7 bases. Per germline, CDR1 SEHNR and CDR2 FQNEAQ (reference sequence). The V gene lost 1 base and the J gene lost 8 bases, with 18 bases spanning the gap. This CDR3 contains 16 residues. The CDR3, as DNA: TGTGCCAGCAGCTTAGTCCGGGGGGCCAATGTCGATGAGCAGTTCTTC. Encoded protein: CASSLVRGANVDEQFF.